One and the same sample provided the 19 T cell receptor beta chains below, sequenced in a study of molecular identifiers for immune sequencing clone quantification. Via MiXCR, TCRdb re-called the PCR reads, giving one row per CDR3 protein. The sample contains 9,500 to 15,000 distinct CDR3 sequences, 16% of which appear only once. Sequenced: naive CD8+ T cells from blood, with Jurkat cell RNA spiked in. The subset here: FACS-sorted CD8+CD4-CCR7+CD45RA+ naive T cells. The receptors were sampled from a human donor in good health. Some libraries in this study had Jurkat cell RNA spiked in.

This clonotype was detected ten times or more. V is TRBV11-2 and J is TRBJ2-3; D unclear. Trimming pared 5 bases from V and 1 base from J, leaving 16 bases between. The CDR3 loop spans 16 amino acids. Germline loops: CDR1 SGHAT, CDR2 FQNNGV. As DNA, the CDR3 is TGTGCCAGCAGCAGACTTCGAGTGGAGCGCACAGATACGCAGTATTTT. It specifies CASSRLRVERTDTQYF. Complete variable domain (other parts from reference TRBV11-2 and TRBJ2-3): EAGVAQSPRYKIIEKRQSVAFWCNPISGHATLYWYQQILGQGPKLLIQFQNNGVVDDSQLPKDRFSAERLKGVDSTLKIQPAKLEDSAVYLCASSRLRVERTDTQYFGPGTRLTVL.

This clonotype was counted many times. The rearrangement links TRBV14 to TRBJ2-7, with D perhaps matching TRBD2 (6 bases). Trimming removed 3 bases at V and 7 bases at J, with 10 bases between. Germline V gene lookup returns CDR1 SGHDN and CDR2 FVKESK. CDR3 size: 12 residues. The CDR3 reads CASSQDYWEQYF. The CDR3, as DNA: TGTGCCAGCAGCCAGGACTACTGGGAGCAGTACTTC.

In the case of this clonotype: At one end, the junction sequence differs from germline, possibly due to a read error. This chain connects TRBV28 to TRBJ2-3; 8 nucleotides agree with TRBD2. The CDR3 has 17 amino acids. The germline gives CDR1 MDHEN, CDR2 SYDVKM. The CDR3 reads CVSSTRTNGRVTDTQYF. CDR3 sequence (DNA): TGTGTCAGCAGTACCCGGACTAACGGGAGGGTCACAGATACGCAGTATTTT.

This clonotype appeared many times. The rearrangement uses TRBV7-9 and TRBJ2-7, with unresolved D. V was pared by 6 bases and J by 3 bases, with 9 bases between. Germline V gene data show CDR1 as SEHNR and CDR2 as FQNEAQ (reference sequence). The CDR3 extends over 12 amino acids. CDR3 in amino acids: CASRGSDYEQYF. Here the CDR3 DNA reads TGTGCCAGCAGGGGGTCGGACTACGAGCAGTACTTC. Full variable domain (rest looked up from reference TRBV7-9 and TRBJ2-7): DTGVSQNPRHKITKRGQNVTFRCDPISEHNRLYWYRQTLGQGPEFLTYFQNEAQLEKSRLLSDRFSAERPKGSFSTLEIQRTEQGDSAMYLCASRGSDYEQYFGPGTRLTVT.

This clonotype came up many times. The CDR3: CASNLDPGEKLFF. As DNA, the CDR3 is TGTGCCAGCAACCTGGACCCAGGAGAAAAACTGTTTTTT. This chain links TRBV28 with TRBJ1-4; D remains ambiguous. This CDR3 spans 13 amino acids. The V and J ends lost 7 bases and 8 bases respectively, with 14 bases between them. Germline V gene lookup returns CDR1 MDHEN and CDR2 SYDVKM.

In its sample, this clonotype was seen a few times. The chain links TRBV12-3 or TRBV12-4 to TRBJ1-2, with a tentative D call TRBD1 (6 bases). Trimming removed 5 bases from V and 4 bases from J, with 11 bases in between. The length of the CDR3 is 13 residues. CDR3 sequence (DNA): TGTGCCAGCAGTGCAGGGGTCAGCTATGGCTACACCTTC. As protein: CASSAGVSYGYTF.

This clonotype rates as medium-sized (0.01 to 0.1%). A read error may produce the germline difference seen at one junction end. The chain combines TRBV7-7 with TRBJ2-2; D is ambiguous. Germline lookup yields CDR1 SSHAT and CDR2 FNYEAQ (reference sequence). The CDR3 is 14 residues long. The CDR3 bases are TGTGCTAGCAGCCCGACCCTAAACACCGGGGAGCTGTTTTTT. Amino acids: CASSPTLNTGELFF.

This clonotype was picked up a small number of times. This sequence joins TRBV12-3 or TRBV12-4 and TRBJ1-5; D might be TRBD1 (6 bases). The CDR3 spans 15 residues. V was trimmed by 6 bases and J by 3 bases, leaving 15 bases between them. The CDR3 DNA follows: TGTGCCAGCAGCATTACGACAGGCCCCAATCAGCCCCAGCATTTT. Amino acid sequence: CASSITTGPNQPQHF.

This clonotype showed up just a few times. V and J are TRBV12-3 or TRBV12-4 and TRBJ1-5, with a weak D call TRBD1 (5 bases). Trimming cost V 3 bases and J 0 bases, with 6 bases left between them. The CDR3 length is 14 residues. The CDR3 DNA reads TGTGCCAGCAGTTTTCAGGGTAGCAATCAGCCCCAGCATTTT. It yields the protein CASSFQGSNQPQHF.

For this clonotype: One end of the junction varies from germline; a read error may be responsible. The chain carries TRBV4-1 and TRBJ1-1; maybe TRBD1 (6 bases). Per germline, CDR1 MGHRA and CDR2 YSYEKL. CDR3 length equals 15 residues. In DNA, the CDR3 is TGCGCCAGCAGCCCAGGGGCCCTGGTGAACGCTGAAGCTTTCTTT. Encoded protein: CASSPGALVNAEAFF.

This clonotype was seen at least ten times. V and J are TRBV25-1 and TRBJ2-7, with D perhaps being TRBD1 or TRBD2 (7 bases each). The CDR3 covers 17 residues. Trimming took 6 bases from V and 2 from J, leaving 23 bases between them. Looked up from germline, CDR1 is MGHDK and CDR2 is SYGVNS. CDR3 sequence reads: CASRGGSGGGRAYEQYF. The CDR3 DNA sequence: TGTGCCAGCAGAGGGGGCTCAGGGGGAGGGAGGGCCTACGAGCAGTACTTC.

The sample holds many counts of this clonotype. V usage is TRBV11-2 and J usage is TRBJ2-7; 9 nucleotides line up with TRBD1. The CDR3 has 13 amino acids. Per the germline V gene, CDR1 is SGHAT and CDR2 is FQNNGV. The trim removed 2 bases at V and 5 bases at J, leaving 1 base unmatched. CDR3 protein: CASSLWDRDEQYF. The CDR3 coding sequence is TGTGCCAGCAGCTTATGGGACAGGGACGAGCAGTACTTC.

This clonotype qualifies as medium-sized. The chain recombines TRBV6-2 or TRBV6-3 with TRBJ2-5; weak D call: TRBD1 (7 bases). Trimming pared 6 bases from V and 6 bases from J, leaving 17 bases between. The CDR3 length is 14 residues. CDR1 and CDR2 (germline): MNHEY, SVGEGT. CDR3 sequence (DNA): TGTGCCAGCAGCTCAGGGACAGCGGGCCAGACCCAGTACTTC. Protein product: CASSSGTAGQTQYF.

By frequency in the sample, this clonotype is medium-sized. This chain uses TRBV4-1 with TRBJ1-1; 7 nucleotides agree with TRBD1. Per the germline V gene, CDR1 is MGHRA and CDR2 is YSYEKL. CDR3 length equals 14 residues. J lost 10 bases, V lost 0 bases, and 8 bases had no gene match. This CDR3 is CASSQEGGARGAFF. The CDR3 DNA is TGCGCCAGCAGCCAAGAAGGGGGCGCCCGGGGAGCTTTCTTT.

The chain employs TRBV28 and TRBJ2-1, with TRBD2 matching over 9 bases. In germline, CDR1 is MDHEN, CDR2 SYDVKM. V was pared by 2 bases and J by 9 bases, with 5 bases of the junction left unmatched. The CDR3 runs 14 residues. CDR3 sequence reads: CASSLLAGFCEQFF. CDR3 bases: TGTGCCAGCAGTTTACTAGCGGGATTTTGTGAGCAGTTCTTC.

In this sample, this clonotype turned up many times. This rearrangement joins TRBV4-2 to TRBJ1-1; D is uncertain. The CDR3 is 13 amino acids. The germline gives CDR1 LGHNA, CDR2 YNFKEQ. The V end was cut by 3 bases, the J end by 5 bases, with 10 bases between. CDR3 DNA: TGTGCCAGCAGCCAGGGCAGGAAGACTGAAGCTTTCTTT. Its protein product is CASSQGRKTEAFF.

Regarding this clonotype: This may stem from a read error, because a much larger clone lies one nucleotide away. V usage is TRBV19 and J usage is TRBJ1-1, with D possibly being TRBD1 (6 bases). The CDR3 is 15 amino acids. Germline V lookup: CDR1 LNHDA, CDR2 SQIVND (reference sequence). The CDR3 region has the DNA TGTGCCTGTAGTCCAGAGGGCAGGGGAGGCACTGAAGCTTTCTTT. This translates into CACSPEGRGGTEAFF.

As to this clonotype: The junction departs from the called germline gene at one end, perhaps through a read error. V is TRBV7-9 and J is TRBJ1-1; possible D gene TRBD1, 5 bases. The CDR3 covers 15 residues. The germline V gene encodes CDR1 SEHNR and CDR2 FQNEAQ (reference sequence). The CDR3 loop is CASSPTFREDIETFF. The DNA for the CDR3 is TGTGCCAGCAGCCCAACTTTTAGGGAGGACATTGAAACTTTCTTT.

In the case of this clonotype: This may arise from a read error, as a much more abundant clone is one base away. J is TRBJ1-1 and V is TRBV4-1, with D maybe TRBD1 (6 bases). V was cut by 2 bases and J by 10 bases, with 20 bases left in between. The germline gives CDR1 MGHRA, CDR2 YSYEKL. The CDR3 runs 15 residues. CDR3 amino acids: CASSQSPGGLTGAFF. Written as DNA, the CDR3 is TGCGCCAGCAGCCAAAGCCCTGGGGGGCTTACCGGAGCTTTCTTT.